A selection of T cell receptor beta chains follows, all from one sample in a study of CD8 T cells in Susac syndrome. TCRdb passed the immunoSEQ multiplex PCR reads through MiXCR, listing each CDR3 protein once. Here the sample spans fewer than 300,000 distinct CDR3 sequences, more than 75% being singletons. The sequencing sample was made of CD8+ T cells from PBMCs. The receptors were sampled from a human donor with multiple sclerosis. CDR3s include the opening cysteine and the closing phenylalanine or tryptophan. The D gene is left open where the match is weak. Size tells how often a clone was seen (once, few, many) or the class of an expanded clone, and some rows leave it out.

cdr3_length j_call clone_size v_call d_call cdr3_aa cdr3_nt
13 TRBJ2-7 NA TRBV29-1 NA CSVVGGETYEQYF TGCAGCGTTGTTGGGGGAGAGACCTACGAGCAGTACTTC
17 TRBJ2-1 NA TRBV29-1 TRBD2 CSFRTGLGLAVYNEQFF TGCAGCTTCAGGACAGGGCTGGGACTAGCGGTCTACAATGAGCAGTTCTTC
10 TRBJ1-2 NA TRBV2 NA CASHGSGYTF TGTGCCAGCCACGGGAGTGGCTACACCTTC
16 TRBJ2-1 NA TRBV27 TRBD2 CASSRPGLALWNEQFF TGTGCCAGCAGTCGACCGGGACTAGCGCTATGGAATGAGCAGTTCTTC
12 TRBJ2-7 NA TRBV19 NA CASSIGSGARSF TGTGCCAGTAGTATTGGGTCGGGAGCGAGATCCTTC
16 TRBJ2-2 NA TRBV3-1 NA CASSLGLAPSTGELFF TGTGCCAGCAGCCTGGGACTGGCCCCGAGCACCGGGGAGCTGTTTTTT
13 TRBJ1-3 NA TRBV29-1 TRBD1 CSVVPDRVNTIYF TGCAGCGTTGTCCCGGACAGGGTGAACACCATATATTTT
12 TRBJ2-7 NA TRBV7-9 NA CATSWREDEQYF TGTGCCACCTCTTGGAGGGAGGACGAGCAGTACTTC
14 TRBJ2-1 NA TRBV28 NA CASSSRLAYNEQFF TGTGCCAGCAGTTCCCGACTAGCCTACAATGAGCAGTTCTTC
15 TRBJ1-2 NA TRBV29-1 TRBD1 CSVGGGGVTNYGYTF TGCAGCGTTGGGGGAGGGGGCGTAACTAACTATGGCTACACCTTC
13 TRBJ2-7 NA TRBV27 NA CASSETGRYEQYF TGTGCCAGCAGTGAAACGGGCCGATACGAGCAGTACTTC
14 TRBJ2-1 NA TRBV27 NA CASSFGTTYNEQFF TGTGCCAGCAGTTTTGGAACCACCTACAATGAGCAGTTCTTC
14 TRBJ2-1 NA TRBV23-1 NA CARLRSRRHNEQFF TGCGCCAGGCTTAGAAGCCGCCGCCACAATGAGCAGTTCTTC
12 TRBJ2-7 NA TRBV28 NA CASSLWTYEQYF TGTGCCAGCAGTTTATGGACCTACGAGCAGTACTTC
17 TRBJ2-1 NA TRBV12-3/TRBV12-4 TRBD2 CASSLDMGLAYNNEQFF TGTGCCAGCAGTTTAGATATGGGACTAGCGTATAACAATGAGCAGTTCTTC
15 TRBJ2-2 NA TRBV12-3/TRBV12-4 NA CASSPFPELDGELFF TGTGCCAGCAGCCCCTTCCCCGAATTAGACGGGGAGCTGTTTTTT
14 TRBJ1-1 once TRBV9 TRBD1 CASSEGAGGTEAFF TGTGCCAGCAGCGAGGGGGCGGGAGGGACTGAAGCTTTCTTT
11 TRBJ2-1 NA TRBV4-1 NA CASSPGLVQFF TGCGCCAGCAGTCCGGGACTTGTACAGTTCTTC
18 TRBJ2-3 NA TRBV28 TRBD2 CASRLGTSGRAKADTQYF TGTGCCAGCAGGTTAGGGACTAGCGGGAGGGCCAAGGCAGATACGCAGTATTTT
15 TRBJ2-1 NA TRBV19 TRBD2 CATNYIAGGPNEQFF TGTGCCACCAATTACATAGCGGGAGGGCCCAATGAGCAGTTCTTC
13 TRBJ2-1 NA TRBV27 NA CASRISSRNEQFF TGTGCCAGCAGAATCTCAAGTAGGAATGAGCAGTTCTTC
14 TRBJ2-7 NA TRBV20-1 NA CSAPPIADSYEQYF TGCAGTGCCCCCCCTATAGCTGATTCCTACGAGCAGTACTTC
19 TRBJ2-1 NA TRBV6-5 NA CASSYSIEDLRSSYNEQFF TGTGCCAGCAGTTACTCGATTGAGGATCTCAGGAGCTCCTACAATGAGCAGTTCTTC
14 TRBJ2-7 NA TRBV6-2/TRBV6-3 TRBD1 CASSYGQGAYEQYF TGTGCCAGCAGTTACGGCCAGGGGGCCTACGAGCAGTACTTC
13 TRBJ2-1 NA TRBV30 NA CAWVPGFTDEQFF TGTGCCTGGGTCCCAGGGTTTACCGATGAGCAGTTCTTC
13 TRBJ2-7 NA TRBV10-3 NA CAINPGLPYEQYF TGTGCCATCAATCCGGGTCTTCCCTACGAGCAGTACTTC
13 TRBJ2-7 once TRBV10-3 NA CAISATSSYEQYF TGTGCCATCAGTGCGACTAGCTCCTACGAGCAGTACTTC
16 TRBJ2-3 NA TRBV3-1 TRBD2 CASSQGLAPGTDTQYF TGTGCCAGCAGCCAAGGACTAGCCCCGGGCACAGATACGCAGTATTTT
13 TRBJ1-1 few TRBV24-1 NA CATSDNTRMAAFF TGTGCCACCAGTGATAATACAAGGATGGCGGCTTTCTTT
17 TRBJ2-1 NA TRBV30 TRBD2 CAWGGTSGSDLEGEQFF TGTGCCTGGGGGGGGACTAGCGGGAGTGATTTGGAGGGTGAGCAGTTCTTC
14 TRBJ2-7 NA TRBV11-2 NA CASSLEAGPGEQYF TGTGCCAGCAGCTTAGAGGCGGGCCCGGGAGAGCAGTACTTC
10 TRBJ1-2 NA TRBV20-1 NA CSAPKYGYTF TGCAGTGCCCCGAAGTATGGCTACACCTTC
18 TRBJ2-1 NA TRBV4-1 TRBD2 CASSQDSVLAGGTNEQFF TGCGCCAGCAGCCAAGATTCCGTACTAGCGGGAGGTACTAATGAGCAGTTCTTC
14 TRBJ2-5 NA TRBV29-1 TRBD2 CSVDGGSVLETQYF TGCAGCGTTGACGGCGGGAGTGTTTTGGAGACCCAGTACTTC
13 TRBJ2-7 NA TRBV4-1 TRBD1 CASSQRGPYEQYF TGCGCCAGCAGCCAAAGGGGGCCGTACGAGCAGTACTTC
15 TRBJ1-1 NA TRBV9 NA CASSGGHASNTEAFF TGTGCCAGCAGCGGAGGACACGCGAGTAACACTGAAGCTTTCTTT
17 TRBJ1-4 NA TRBV7-9 NA CASSLRSGVRGNEKLFF TGTGCCAGCAGCTTGCGTAGTGGGGTCCGTGGGAATGAAAAACTGTTTTTT
15 TRBJ2-3 NA TRBV5-5 NA CASMLPGFRGDTQYF TGTGCCAGCATGCTCCCGGGTTTCCGCGGGGATACGCAGTATTTT
12 TRBJ1-1 NA TRBV27 NA CASGRTNTEAFF TGTGCCAGCGGACGGACGAACACTGAAGCTTTCTTT
14 TRBJ2-7 NA TRBV4-2 TRBD1 CASSLGTGGSEQYF TGTGCCAGCAGCCTCGGGACAGGGGGCTCCGAGCAGTACTTC
14 TRBJ2-5 NA TRBV12-3/TRBV12-4 NA CASSPAAYHETQYF TGTGCCAGCAGTCCAGCGGCTTACCATGAGACCCAGTACTTC
16 TRBJ2-7 NA TRBV4-2 NA CASSQDRGEGPYEQYF TGTGCCAGCAGCCAAGATAGGGGGGAGGGCCCCTACGAGCAGTACTTC
16 TRBJ2-7 NA TRBV27 TRBD1 CASNKGGKLVLDEQYF TGTGCCAGCAACAAAGGGGGCAAACTAGTTCTAGACGAGCAGTACTTC
14 TRBJ2-3 NA TRBV28 NA CASSSSLLRDTQYF TGTGCCAGCAGCTCCTCGCTCCTCCGAGATACGCAGTATTTT
15 TRBJ1-1 NA TRBV6-6 NA CASSYDGESSTEAFF TGTGCCAGCAGTTACGACGGGGAGAGTAGCACTGAAGCTTTCTTT